The 5 T cell receptor beta chains given below trace back to one sample, sequenced in a study of cytomegalovirus exposure and HLA in healthy donors. The protocol was immunoSEQ multiplex PCR, while the TCRdb copy is restricted to in-frame clones and leaves out a portion. This sample carries about 110,000 clones, around nine tenths of them seen once, and the ten largest clones take under 2%. The sequenced sample consisted of PBMCs. The receptors originated from a young woman in good health and CMV-seronegative.

The gene calls are TRBV4-1 and TRBJ2-5; D remains ambiguous. V was pared by 8 bases and J by 0 bases, with 13 bases between. Germline CDR1 is MGHRA and CDR2 is YSYEKL. This CDR3 has 14 residues. The chain's CDR3 is CASSPAANQETQYF. CDR3 DNA sequence: TGCGCCAGCTCTCCCGCGGCTAACCAAGAGACCCAGTACTTC.

The chain recombines TRBV4-1 with TRBJ1-6; 8 nucleotides align to TRBD1. The junction had 3 bases not matched to a gene; V was cut back by 2 bases and J by 6 bases. The CDR3 is 15 amino acids. The germline CDR1 and CDR2 sequences are MGHRA and YSYEKL. The chain's CDR3 is CASSQLGQGNSPLHF. The CDR3 region has the DNA TGCGCCAGCAGCCAACTCGGACAGGGTAATTCACCCCTCCACTTT.

The chain combines TRBV10-1 with TRBJ2-5; the D gene is possibly TRBD1 (5 bases). V was trimmed by 4 bases and J by 3 bases, leaving 9 bases between them. Germline loops: CDR1 WNHNN, CDR2 SYGVQD (reference sequence). The CDR3 contains 13 residues. In DNA, the CDR3 is TGCGCCAGCAGTGGCGGCAGGGAAGAGACCCAGTACTTC. This encodes CASSGGREETQYF.

The chain combines TRBV7-2 with TRBJ2-1; 7 bases agree with TRBD2. The CDR3 is 16 amino acids. Germline CDR1 SGHTA, CDR2 FQGNSA. V gave up 4 bases and J gave up 8 bases; unmatched junction bases: 14. The CDR3 nucleotides are TGTGCCAGCAGCTCCCGGGTAGCGGGTCTGGCGGATGAGCAGTTCTTC. It is translated as CASSSRVAGLADEQFF.

DNA of the CDR3: TGTGCCAGTAGCGTGGGACAGGGAAACATTCAGTACTTC. This codes for CASSVGQGNIQYF. The chain joins TRBV19 to TRBJ2-4, with 9 bases identical to TRBD1. Unmatched junction bases numbered 3, after V lost 6 bases and J lost 6 bases. Germline values: CDR1 LNHDA, CDR2 SQIVND (reference sequence). The CDR3 is 13 amino acids.